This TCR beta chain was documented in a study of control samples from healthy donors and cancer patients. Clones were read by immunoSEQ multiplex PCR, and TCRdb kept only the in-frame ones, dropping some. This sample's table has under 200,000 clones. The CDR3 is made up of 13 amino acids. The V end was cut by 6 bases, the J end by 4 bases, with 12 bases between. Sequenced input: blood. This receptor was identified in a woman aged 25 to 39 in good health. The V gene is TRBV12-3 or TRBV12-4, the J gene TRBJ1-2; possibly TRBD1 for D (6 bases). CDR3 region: CASRPGTFYGYTF. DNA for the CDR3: TGTGCCAGCAGGCCCGGGACATTCTATGGCTACACCTTC.